This is a list of T cell receptor beta chains from one sample in a study of T cell repertoires and HLA-DP antigens. Their antigen targets remain unknown. TCRdb's table, derived via immunoSEQ multiplex PCR, lists solely in-frame clones and lacks some. The sample comprises approximately 100,000 clones, roughly 86% of which are singletons, and 1.7% rests with the top ten. What was sequenced was CD4+ T cells from PBMCs. These TCRs come from a man in his forties or fifties in good health and CMV-seronegative. Each CDR3 is given without its conserved first and last residue. Size tells how often a clone was seen (once, few, many) or the class of an expanded clone, and some rows leave it out.

J gene: TRBJ1-3; clone size: -; V gene: TRBV6-5; CDR3 protein: ASRGGRSGNTIY
J gene: TRBJ1-5; clone size: -; V gene: TRBV30; CDR3 protein: AFQVSGGKPQH
J gene: TRBJ1-5; clone size: -; V gene: TRBV28; CDR3 protein: ASRESGTGVGNQPQH
J gene: TRBJ2-5; clone size: -; V gene: TRBV2; CDR3 protein: ASSGASGSWETQY
J gene: TRBJ2-1; clone size: -; V gene: TRBV18; CDR3 protein: ASSPQLGADEQF
J gene: TRBJ1-2; clone size: -; V gene: TRBV27; CDR3 protein: ASSLTPTDLGPKSGYT
J gene: TRBJ1-4; clone size: -; V gene: TRBV5-1; CDR3 protein: ASSLAAGLGSNEKLF
J gene: TRBJ2-7; clone size: -; V gene: TRBV5-1; CDR3 protein: ASSLRAGTEVASYEQY
J gene: TRBJ2-7; clone size: -; V gene: TRBV30; CDR3 protein: ARGQGPHEQY
J gene: TRBJ2-2; clone size: -; V gene: TRBV28; CDR3 protein: ASRSTRDHTGELF
J gene: TRBJ1-5; clone size: -; V gene: TRBV15; CDR3 protein: ATSREDRGLGQPQH
J gene: TRBJ1-2; clone size: -; V gene: TRBV10-1; CDR3 protein: ASSGAISYT
J gene: TRBJ2-7; clone size: -; V gene: TRBV19; CDR3 protein: ASSIVGGSGYEQY
J gene: TRBJ2-1; clone size: -; V gene: TRBV6-5; CDR3 protein: ASSLGLAGNNEQF
J gene: TRBJ1-5; clone size: few; V gene: TRBV19; CDR3 protein: ASRDTDNQPQH
J gene: TRBJ2-2; clone size: -; V gene: TRBV19; CDR3 protein: ASRGTSNTGELF
J gene: TRBJ2-7; clone size: -; V gene: TRBV11-3; CDR3 protein: ASSSTGTDTYEQY
J gene: TRBJ2-5; clone size: -; V gene: TRBV5-4; CDR3 protein: ASSLGQKETQY
J gene: TRBJ2-6; clone size: -; V gene: TRBV15; CDR3 protein: ATSSYGPGGSSGANVLT
J gene: TRBJ1-5; clone size: -; V gene: TRBV4-2; CDR3 protein: ASSQVGQGAIDQPQH
J gene: TRBJ2-7; clone size: -; V gene: TRBV9; CDR3 protein: ASSVGTSGKGSYEQY
J gene: TRBJ2-7; clone size: few; V gene: TRBV30; CDR3 protein: AWKDSPSSYEQY
J gene: TRBJ1-5; clone size: -; V gene: TRBV2; CDR3 protein: ASSERGFSNQPQH
J gene: TRBJ2-6; clone size: -; V gene: TRBV5-1; CDR3 protein: ASSVDFSGANVLT
J gene: TRBJ1-1; clone size: -; V gene: TRBV11-1; CDR3 protein: ASSFRTGGSDTEAF
J gene: TRBJ2-3; clone size: few; V gene: TRBV5-1; CDR3 protein: ASSPDSSTDTQY
J gene: TRBJ2-1; clone size: -; V gene: TRBV7-2; CDR3 protein: ASSLGGETPYNEQF
J gene: TRBJ1-5; clone size: -; V gene: TRBV6-6; CDR3 protein: ASSGLNQPQH
J gene: TRBJ2-1; clone size: -; V gene: TRBV28; CDR3 protein: ASSFSHPEYNEQF